This TCR beta chain was sequenced for a study of control samples from healthy donors and cancer patients. Using immunoSEQ multiplex PCR, the repertoire was profiled, and TCRdb retains in-frame clones only, with some absent. The sample has 71,000 or so clones, roughly 89% seen once. Germline loops: CDR1 SGHRS, CDR2 YFSETQ. V was cut by 1 base and J by 1 base, with 13 bases left in between. The CDR3 spans 16 residues. The source is a man aged 55 to 69 with lung cancer. The chain links TRBV5-1 to TRBJ2-3; the D is unclear. Sequenced sample: PBMCs. The CDR3 reads CASSLQPAGGTDTQYF. CDR3 coding DNA: TGCGCCAGCAGCTTGCAACCCGCTGGGGGCACAGATACGCAGTATTTT.